Below are 15 T cell receptor beta chains sequenced from a single sample in a study of immunodeficiency. Method: immunoSEQ multiplex PCR; TCRdb's copy keeps in-frame clones and lacks some. The sample lists 810 or so clones; approximately 90% were seen once. The sample taken for sequencing was CD4+ T cells from blood. These receptors originate from a human donor in good health.

The DNA for the CDR3 is TGTGCCTGGAGTGTAGGGCAGGTCACTAACTATGGCTACACCTTC. Translation gives CAWSVGQVTNYGYTF. The V call is TRBV30, the J call TRBJ1-2; D remains unclear. V gave up 0 bases and J gave up 0 bases, with 11 bases separating them. The CDR3 consists of 15 residues. Germline V gives CDR1 GTSNPN, CDR2 SVGIG (reference sequence). Full variable domain (missing parts from reference TRBV30 and TRBJ1-2): SQTIHQWPATLVQPVGSPLSLECTVEGTSNPNLYWYRQAAGRGLQLLFYSVGIGQISSEVPQNLSASRPQDRQFILSSKKLLLSDSGFYLCAWSVGQVTNYGYTFGSGTRLTVV.

The V gene is TRBV7-8, the J gene TRBJ2-7; 14 bases are shared with TRBD2. CDR1 is SGHVS, CDR2 FQNEAQ, per germline. The CDR3 has 16 residues. V lost 5 bases to trimming and J lost 3 bases; unmatched junction nucleotides: 6. The CDR3 region has the DNA TGTGCCAGCAGCGTAGGGACTAGCGGGGGTAGCTACGAGCAGTACTTC. This gives the protein CASSVGTSGGSYEQYF.

The chain couples TRBV3-1 (or the pseudogene TRBV3-2) to TRBJ2-3; unclear D gene. The CDR3 extends over 16 amino acids. Germline V CDR1 and CDR2: LGHDT, YNNKEL (reference sequence). Trimming shortened V by 1 base and J by 2 bases, and 13 bases separated the two germline ends. The CDR3 reads CASSQGDGRYTDTQYF. CDR3 bases: TGTGCCAGCAGCCAAGGCGACGGGCGCTACACAGATACGCAGTATTTT.

This chain links TRBV7-9 with TRBJ1-2; weak D call: TRBD1 (5 bases). The CDR3 is 15 amino acids. Trimming left V 5 bases short and J 3 bases short, with 16 bases between. Germline CDR1 reads SEHNR; CDR2 reads FQNEAQ (reference sequence). In DNA, the CDR3 is TGTGCCAGCAGCCCCCCCGGGACGAGGGACTATGGCTACACCTTC. This gives the protein CASSPPGTRDYGYTF. The entire variable domain, with the rest obtained from reference TRBV7-9 and TRBJ1-2, is as follows: DTGVSQNPRHKITKRGQNVTFRCDPISEHNRLYWYRQTLGQGPEFLTYFQNEAQLEKSRLLSDRFSAERPKGSFSTLEIQRTEQGDSAMYLCASSPPGTRDYGYTFGSGTRLTVV.

The chain recombines TRBV6-4 with TRBJ2-7; D gene ambiguous. The V and J ends lost 8 bases and 3 bases respectively, with 20 bases between them. Germline V CDR1 and CDR2: MRHNA, SNTAGT. The CDR3 has 15 amino acids. In nucleotides, the CDR3 is TGTGCCAGCCGAGTTAAGAATGTGTTTCTCTACGAGCAGTACTTC. Protein: CASRVKNVFLYEQYF.

The V call is TRBV5-1, the J call TRBJ1-2; TRBD1 is a possible D gene (6 bases). V lost 4 bases to trimming and J lost 3 bases, with 22 bases between them. CDR3 size: 17 residues. Germline V gene sequence: CDR1 SGHRS, CDR2 YFSETQ. The CDR3 DNA follows: TGCGCCAGCAGCATCCCAGGGGAAAATGAGGGGCACTATGGCTACACCTTC. Protein sequence: CASSIPGENEGHYGYTF.

The CDR3: CASGRTGIAGELFF. CDR3 in DNA: TGTGCCAGCGGCCGGACAGGGATCGCCGGGGAGCTGTTTTTT. The V call is TRBV6-5, the J call TRBJ2-2; 8 positions match TRBD1. This CDR3 has 14 residues. Germline-derived CDR1 and CDR2 are MNHEY and SVGAGI. J lost 6 bases, V lost 8 bases, and 8 bases had no gene match.

J is TRBJ1-1 and V is TRBV7-9; D remains ambiguous. The germline V and J ends were trimmed by 1 base and 0 bases, with 0 bases remaining between them. CDR3 length equals 12 residues. CDR1 is SEHNR, CDR2 FQNEAQ, per germline (reference sequence). The CDR3 loop is CASSLVNTEAFF. CDR3 nucleotide sequence: TGTGCCAGCAGCTTAGTGAACACTGAAGCTTTCTTT.

The rearrangement joins TRBV5-1 to TRBJ2-4, with D possibly being TRBD1 (5 bases). The CDR3 covers 16 residues. Per germline, CDR1 SGHRS and CDR2 YFSETQ. V shed 8 bases and J shed 2 bases, with 20 bases lying between them. For the CDR3, the DNA is TGCGCCAGTGCTGTGGGGCCGATCGTGTCCAAAAACATTCAGTACTTC. This translates into CASAVGPIVSKNIQYF.

J is TRBJ1-5 and V is TRBV6-6; weak D call: TRBD1 (5 bases). With 2 bases removed from V and 7 bases from J, the gap between germline ends came to 9 bases. The CDR3 is 13 residues long. CDR1 MNHNY and CDR2 SVGAGI come from the germline V gene (reference sequence). The CDR3 DNA reads TGTGCCAGCAGTTACCTACAGGCACAGCCCCAGCATTTT. Encoded protein: CASSYLQAQPQHF.

This clone has a single count. This sequence joins TRBV5-6 and TRBJ2-7; tentative D call: TRBD1 (6 bases). V was cut by 4 bases and J by 7 bases, with 21 bases left in between. Germline CDR1 SGHDT, CDR2 YYEEEE. The CDR3 loop spans 15 amino acids. The CDR3: CASSPRQVRYGEQYF. CDR3 coding DNA: TGTGCCAGCAGCCCTAGACAGGTCCGATATGGGGAGCAGTACTTC.

This chain uses TRBV4-2 with TRBJ2-1, with TRBD1 as a possible D gene (5 bases). The germline CDR1 and CDR2 sequences are LGHNA and YNFKEQ. Trimming removed 0 bases at V and 10 bases at J, with 16 bases between. The length of the CDR3 is 15 residues. CDR3 region: CASSQDGSRGPEQFF. For the CDR3, the DNA is TGTGCCAGCAGCCAAGATGGGTCAAGGGGCCCCGAGCAGTTCTTC.

The chain couples TRBV10-1 to TRBJ2-5; tentative D call: TRBD2 (7 bases). CDR1 and CDR2 (germline): WNHNN, SYGVQD (reference sequence). CDR3 length: 13 residues. The V end lost 2 bases, the J end lost 7 bases, and 11 bases lay between the germline ends. This CDR3 reads CASSETGRVTQYF. The DNA for the CDR3 is TGCGCCAGCAGTGAGACAGGGAGGGTGACCCAGTACTTC.

The rearrangement links TRBV15 to TRBJ2-1; the D is unclear. Germline CDR1 and CDR2: LNHNV and YYDKDF (reference sequence). With 5 bases removed from V and 0 bases from J, the gap between germline ends came to 8 bases. There are 14 residues in the CDR3. The CDR3 DNA is TGTGCCACCAGCCCGGCGAGCTCCTACAATGAGCAGTTCTTC. Its protein is CATSPASSYNEQFF.

CDR3 coding DNA: TGTGCCAGCAGGGGTTCCATGAGCAATGAGCAGTTCTTC. This sequence encodes CASRGSMSNEQFF. The chain uses TRBV11-3 and TRBJ2-1, with D unresolved. Trimming stripped 6 bases from V and 6 bases from J, with 12 bases between. CDR1 SGHNT and CDR2 YENEEA come from the germline V gene. CDR3 length: 13 residues.